The 22 T cell receptor beta chains reported below all come from one sample, sequenced in a study of PD-L1 blockade in urothelial cancer. Time point: pretreatment peripheral blood. Method: immunoSEQ multiplex PCR; TCRdb's copy keeps in-frame clones and lacks some. The profile covers about 53,000 clones, with around nine tenths appearing a single time and roughly 14% taken by the ten largest. The input for sequencing was PBMCs, taken around atezolizumab (anti-PD-L1) treatment. These receptors were obtained from a woman aged 60 to 75 with urothelial cancer.

The V call is TRBV25-1, the J call TRBJ2-1, with 8 bases identical to TRBD2. The CDR3 totals 14 residues. V lost 2 bases, J lost 6 bases, and 3 bases stayed unmatched. The germline V gene has CDR1 MGHDK and CDR2 SYGVNS. CDR3 in DNA: TGTGCCAGCAGTGAACCGGGACTAGGCAATGAGCAGTTCTTC. Protein product: CASSEPGLGNEQFF.

This clone was seen a handful of times. This chain joins TRBV7-7 and TRBJ1-5, with 7 bases fitting TRBD1. The germline V gene encodes CDR1 SSHAT and CDR2 FNYEAQ (reference sequence). The CDR3 is 15 amino acids. The J segment lost 0 bases and the V segment lost 8 bases, leaving 7 bases of the junction unmatched. CDR3: CASPYRGDSNQPQHF. The CDR3 DNA reads TGTGCCAGCCCCTACAGGGGAGATAGCAATCAGCCCCAGCATTTT.

J is TRBJ1-4 and V is TRBV2; weak D call: TRBD1 (5 bases). Per germline, CDR1 SNHLY and CDR2 FYNNEI. Trimming took off 6 bases at V and 1 base at J, with 6 bases between the two ends. The CDR3 runs 13 residues. The CDR3 loop reads CASRGLTNEKLFF. The CDR3 DNA is TGTGCCAGCAGGGGACTAACTAATGAAAAACTGTTTTTT.

The V gene is TRBV7-2, the J gene TRBJ1-4; tentative D call: TRBD1 (5 bases). Trimming left V 5 bases short and J 7 bases short, with 8 bases between. Germline CDR1 SGHTA, CDR2 FQGNSA. This CDR3 is 12 amino acids long. The CDR3 coding sequence is TGTGCCAGCAGCCCTCAGGGTGAAAAACTGTTTTTT. Encoded protein: CASSPQGEKLFF.

This clone occurred once. The rearrangement joins TRBV5-6 to TRBJ1-4; the match to TRBD1 covers 9 bases. The CDR3 totals 15 residues. J gave up 7 bases and V 4 bases, and 8 bases lay outside the gene matches. Germline V lookup: CDR1 SGHDT, CDR2 YYEEEE. The CDR3 loop is CASSGTGGEGEKLFF. CDR3 nucleotides: TGTGCCAGCAGCGGCACAGGGGGCGAGGGTGAAAAACTGTTTTTT.

The genes are TRBV10-1 and TRBJ2-2; 11 positions agree with TRBD2. CDR3 length: 20 residues. V dropped 7 bases and J dropped 6; count of bases not matched to a gene: 22. Germline V CDR1 and CDR2: WNHNN, SYGVQD (reference sequence). This CDR3 is CASIQSPGTSGPRGAGELFF. CDR3 nucleotides: TGCGCCAGCATTCAAAGCCCTGGGACTAGCGGCCCCCGAGGGGCCGGGGAGCTGTTTTTT.

The J gene is TRBJ1-4, the V gene TRBV2, with D hard to call. In germline, CDR1 is SNHLY, CDR2 FYNNEI. Trimming removed 3 bases at V and 7 bases at J, with 12 bases between. The CDR3 runs 14 residues. The CDR3 sequence is CASSEDPPGEKLFF. CDR3 sequence (DNA): TGTGCCAGCAGTGAGGATCCCCCGGGTGAAAAACTGTTTTTT. Full variable domain (remainder filled in from reference TRBV2 and TRBJ1-4): EPEVTQTPSHQVTQMGQEVILRCVPISNHLYFYWYRQILGQKVEFLVSFYNNEISEKSEIFDDQFSVERPDGSNFTLKIRSTKLEDSAMYFCASSEDPPGEKLFFGSGTQLSVL.

The rearrangement uses TRBV9 and TRBJ2-1; D might be TRBD2 (5 bases). The germline V gene has CDR1 SGDLS and CDR2 YYNGEE. This CDR3 region has 18 residues. Trimming took 2 bases from V and 5 from J, leaving 23 bases between them. CDR3 bases: TGTGCCAGCAGCGTCCTGCCCGGGATTCTGGGTGGGAACAATGAGCAGTTCTTC. Encoded protein: CASSVLPGILGGNNEQFF.

This chain connects TRBV11-3 to TRBJ2-2, with a weak D call TRBD2 (5 bases). V shed 5 bases and J shed 6 bases, with 13 bases lying between them. The CDR3 sequence is 14 residues long. Germline CDR1 and CDR2: SGHNT and YENEEA. CDR3 loop: CASSAQGGSGELFF. As DNA, the CDR3 is TGTGCCAGCAGCGCCCAAGGCGGGTCCGGGGAGCTGTTTTTT.

The chain joins TRBV5-6 to TRBJ1-1; tentative D call: TRBD1 (5 bases). Germline V gene lookup returns CDR1 SGHDT and CDR2 YYEEEE. Trimming removed 4 bases at V and 1 base at J, with 8 bases between. The CDR3 contains 13 residues. CDR3 sequence: CASSPQGNTEAFF. CDR3 in DNA: TGTGCCAGCAGCCCCCAGGGGAACACTGAAGCTTTCTTT. The full variable domain, with the rest looked up from reference TRBV5-6 and TRBJ1-1, is DAGVTQSPTHLIKTRGQQVTLRCSPKSGHDTVSWYQQALGQGPQFIFQYYEEEERQRGNFPDRFSGHQFPNYSSELNVNALLLGDSALYLCASSPQGNTEAFFGQGTRLTVV.

This clone came up a few times. The chain employs TRBV18 and TRBJ2-7, with a weak D call TRBD1 (5 bases). Trimming took off 3 bases at V and 5 bases at J, with 14 bases between the two ends. The germline CDR1 and CDR2 sequences are KGHSH and LQKENI. The CDR3 runs to 14 residues. CDR3: CASSPDSTGNEQYF. The CDR3 DNA reads as TGTGCCAGCTCACCCGACAGTACGGGCAACGAGCAGTACTTC.

J is TRBJ1-6 and V is TRBV7-9; no reliable D call. The germline V gene encodes CDR1 SEHNR and CDR2 FQNEAQ (reference sequence). V lost 4 bases and J lost 4, with 11 bases in between. This CDR3 region has 15 residues. CDR3 coding DNA: TGTGCCAGCAGCTCGGAGTTGAGATATAATTCACCCCTCCACTTT. Translating it yields CASSSELRYNSPLHF.

The genes are TRBV7-9 and TRBJ1-4; D is undetermined. Germline-derived CDR1 and CDR2 are SEHNR and FQNEAQ (reference sequence). The CDR3 is made up of 15 amino acids. V lost 5 bases to trimming and J lost 0 bases, with 10 bases between them. This chain's CDR3 is CASSLYSTTNEKLFF. In DNA form, the CDR3 reads TGTGCCAGCAGCCTGTACAGCACAACTAATGAAAAACTGTTTTTT. Using reference TRBV7-9 and TRBJ1-4 for the parts outside the CDR3, the full variable domain is DTGVSQNPRHKITKRGQNVTFRCDPISEHNRLYWYRQTLGQGPEFLTYFQNEAQLEKSRLLSDRFSAERPKGSFSTLEIQRTEQGDSAMYLCASSLYSTTNEKLFFGSGTQLSVL.

The genes are TRBV6-5 and TRBJ1-3; D possibly corresponds to TRBD1 (5 bases). V was cut by 5 bases and J by 0 bases, with 11 bases left in between. Germline loops: CDR1 MNHEY, CDR2 SVGAGI. The CDR3 runs to 15 residues. The CDR3 nucleotides read TGTGCCAGCAGTGGGGCGGCGGTCTCTGGAAACACCATATATTTT. It yields the protein CASSGAAVSGNTIYF.

The chain uses TRBV20-1 and TRBJ1-2, with a tentative D call TRBD1 (5 bases). From germline, CDR1 is DFQATT and CDR2 SNEGSKA (reference sequence). CDR3 length: 11 residues. Trimming stripped 6 bases from V and 5 bases from J, with 10 bases between. The CDR3 DNA sequence: TGCAGTGCCCCGACAGCTTATGGCTACACCTTC. Its protein is CSAPTAYGYTF.

The chain recombines TRBV13 with TRBJ1-1; D is unresolved. Germline CDR1 reads PRHDT; CDR2 reads FYEKMQ (reference sequence). Trimming took 5 bases from V and 0 from J, leaving 7 bases between them. The CDR3 runs 13 residues. The CDR3 DNA sequence: TGTGCCAGCAGCCCGCTAATGAACACTGAAGCTTTCTTT. It codes for CASSPLMNTEAFF.

The DNA for the CDR3 is TGCGCCAGCAGCCCCGACAGGGTAGTTGGAAACACCATATATTTT. Its translation is CASSPDRVVGNTIYF. This chain joins TRBV5-1 and TRBJ1-3; 7 bases map to TRBD1. The CDR3 totals 15 residues. CDR1 and CDR2 from the germline V gene are SGHRS and YFSETQ. The V and J ends lost 4 bases and 3 bases, in that order; junction bases with no gene match: 7. The variable domain in full, with the rest retrieved from reference TRBV5-1 and TRBJ1-3, is KAGVTQTPRYLIKTRGQQVTLSCSPISGHRSVSWYQQTPGQGLQFLFEYFSETQRNKGNFPGRFSGRQFSNSRSEMNVSTLELGDSALYLCASSPDRVVGNTIYFGEGSWLTVV.

The CDR3 DNA sequence: TGTGCCAGCAGTGAGTGGCTGGGGAGGGCCGGAGTCGAGCAGTTCTTC. Protein product: CASSEWLGRAGVEQFF. This chain links TRBV6-1 with TRBJ2-1; 7 bases align to TRBD2. The V gene end was trimmed by 3 bases and the J gene end by 10 bases; junction bases not matched to a gene: 15. CDR1 and CDR2 from the germline V gene are MNHNS and SASEGT. The CDR3 extends over 16 amino acids.

This rearrangement joins TRBV28 to TRBJ2-2, with 14 bases fitting TRBD2. After removal of 10 bases from V and 5 bases from J, the junction contained 12 bases not matched to a gene. Germline CDR1 is MDHEN and CDR2 is SYDVKM. The CDR3 runs 17 residues. The CDR3 is CATLTSGRALGTGELFF. In DNA form, the CDR3 reads TGTGCCACCCTGACTAGCGGGAGGGCACTGGGGACCGGGGAGCTGTTTTTT. The full variable domain, its missing parts supplied by reference TRBV28 and TRBJ2-2, is DVKVTQSSRYLVKRTGEKVFLECVQDMDHENMFWYRQDPGLGLRLIYFSYDVKMKEKGDIPEGYSVSREKKERFSLILESASTNQTSMYLCATLTSGRALGTGELFFGEGSRLTVL.

The J gene is TRBJ2-3, the V gene TRBV7-2; 7 nucleotides line up with TRBD2. CDR3 length: 15 amino acids. Germline V CDR1 and CDR2: SGHTA, FQGNSA. Losses at the gene ends were 1 base for V and 4 bases for J; bases not matched to a gene: 5. CDR3 nucleotides: TGTGCCAGCAGCTTAGTCGCCCTAGCGGCAGATACGCAGTATTTT. This translates into CASSLVALAADTQYF. The full variable domain, in which reference TRBV7-2 and TRBJ2-3 provide the parts outside the CDR3, is GAGVSQSPSNKVTEKGKDVELRCDPISGHTALYWYRQSLGQGLEFLIYFQGNSAPDKSGLPSDRFSAERTGGSVSTLTIQRTQQEDSAVYLCASSLVALAADTQYFGPGTRLTVL.

The V and J genes are TRBV6-4 and TRBJ1-1; the D gene is possibly TRBD1 (5 bases). Per germline, CDR1 MRHNA and CDR2 SNTAGT. CDR3 length: 14 amino acids. The V end lost 6 bases, the J end lost 8 bases, and 19 bases lay between the germline ends. As DNA, the CDR3 is TGTGCCAGCAGACCACGGGGGGAGGGGCGAGAAGCTTTCTTT. Protein: CASRPRGEGREAFF.

The chain employs TRBV29-1 and TRBJ1-1; tentative D call: TRBD1 (6 bases). V lost 4 bases and J 7 bases, leaving 10 bases between the germline ends. This CDR3 is built from 11 residues. Germline assignment: CDR1 SQVTM and CDR2 ANQGSEA. CDR3 region: CSVVRGGEAFF. DNA of the CDR3: TGCAGCGTTGTTAGGGGGGGTGAAGCTTTCTTT.